Sequencing of this T cell receptor (beta chain) was carried out in a study of radiotherapy plus CTLA-4 blockade in lung cancer. Method: immunoSEQ multiplex PCR; TCRdb's copy keeps in-frame clones and lacks some. The sample contains tens of thousands of clones, 70% to 80% of which appear only once. By its share, this clone is medium-sized. Focal radiation and CTLA-4 blockade (ipilimumab) were tested in chemo-refractory metastatic non-small-cell lung cancer patients. V dropped 7 bases and J dropped 5 bases, with 15 bases sitting between them. The CDR3 consists of 14 residues. Germline V gene sequence: CDR1 MNHNY, CDR2 SVGAGI (reference sequence).

This chain connects TRBV6-6 to TRBJ1-5, with TRBD1 as a possible D gene (6 bases). The receptor comes from a human donor with non-small cell lung cancer who had a complete response to radiotherapy plus ipilimumab. The specimen was peripheral blood, collected from a patient treated with radiotherapy plus ipilimumab. The CDR3 loop reads CASNKGGWDQPQHF. CDR3 DNA sequence: TGTGCCAGCAATAAAGGGGGTTGGGATCAGCCCCAGCATTTT.